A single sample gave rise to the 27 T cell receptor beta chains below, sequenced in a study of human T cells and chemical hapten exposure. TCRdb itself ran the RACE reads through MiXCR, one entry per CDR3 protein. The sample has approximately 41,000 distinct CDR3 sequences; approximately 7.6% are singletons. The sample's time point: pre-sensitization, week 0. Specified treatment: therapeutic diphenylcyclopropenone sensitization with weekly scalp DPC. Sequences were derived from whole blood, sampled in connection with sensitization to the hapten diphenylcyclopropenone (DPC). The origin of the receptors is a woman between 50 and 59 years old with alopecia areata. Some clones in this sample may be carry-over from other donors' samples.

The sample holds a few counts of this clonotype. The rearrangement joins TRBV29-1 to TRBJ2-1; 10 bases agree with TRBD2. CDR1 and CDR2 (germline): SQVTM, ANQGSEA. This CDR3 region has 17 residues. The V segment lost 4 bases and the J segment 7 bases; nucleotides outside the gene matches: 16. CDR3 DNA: TGCAGCGTTGTACTAGCGGGACCATCCAGACTAGGAAATGAGCAGTTCTTC. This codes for CSVVLAGPSRLGNEQFF.

CDR3 in DNA: TGTGCCAGCAGCCAAGACTGGACAGGGGGCTACACCTTC. Its translation is CASSQDWTGGYTF. This rearrangement joins TRBV3-1 to TRBJ1-2, with TRBD1 matching 8 bases. Looked up from germline, CDR1 is LGHDT and CDR2 is YNNKEL (reference sequence). The CDR3 contains 13 residues. V was clipped by 0 bases and J by 8 bases; unmatched bases: 2.

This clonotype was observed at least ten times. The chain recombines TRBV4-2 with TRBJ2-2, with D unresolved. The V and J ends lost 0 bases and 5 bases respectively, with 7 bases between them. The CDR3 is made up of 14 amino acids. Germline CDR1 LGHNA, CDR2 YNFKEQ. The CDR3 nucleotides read TGTGCCAGCAGCCAAGATTCAAAAACCGGGGAGCTGTTTTTT. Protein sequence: CASSQDSKTGELFF.

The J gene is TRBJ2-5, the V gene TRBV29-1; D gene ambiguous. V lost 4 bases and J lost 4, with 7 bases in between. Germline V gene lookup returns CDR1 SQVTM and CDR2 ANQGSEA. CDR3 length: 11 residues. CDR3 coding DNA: TGCAGCGTTGGGACCAGAGAGACCCAGTACTTC. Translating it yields CSVGTRETQYF.

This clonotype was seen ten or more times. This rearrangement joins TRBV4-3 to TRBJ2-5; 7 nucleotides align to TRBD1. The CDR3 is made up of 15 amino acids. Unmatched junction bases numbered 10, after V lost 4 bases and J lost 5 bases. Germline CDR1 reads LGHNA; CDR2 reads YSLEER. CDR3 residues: CASSPKGQISETQYF. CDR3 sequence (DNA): TGCGCCAGCAGCCCCAAGGGACAGATCTCCGAGACCCAGTACTTC.

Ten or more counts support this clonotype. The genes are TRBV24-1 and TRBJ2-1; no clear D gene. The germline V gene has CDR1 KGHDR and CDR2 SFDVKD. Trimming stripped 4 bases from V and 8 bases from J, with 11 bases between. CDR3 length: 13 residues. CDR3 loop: CATSEGNSDEQFF. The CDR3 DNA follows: TGTGCCACCAGTGAAGGGAATTCCGATGAGCAGTTCTTC.

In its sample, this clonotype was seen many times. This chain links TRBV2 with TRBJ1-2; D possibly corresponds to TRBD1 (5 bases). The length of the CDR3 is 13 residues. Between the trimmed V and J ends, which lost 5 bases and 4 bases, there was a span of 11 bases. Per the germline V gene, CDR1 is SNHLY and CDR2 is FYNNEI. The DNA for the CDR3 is TGTGCCAGCAGTCGGGGGGTATCCTATGGCTACACCTTC. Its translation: CASSRGVSYGYTF.

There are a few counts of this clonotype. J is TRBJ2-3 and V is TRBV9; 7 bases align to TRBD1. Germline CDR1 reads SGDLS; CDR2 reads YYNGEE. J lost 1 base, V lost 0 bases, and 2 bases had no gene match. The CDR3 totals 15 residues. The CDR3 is CASSVVGQGTDTQYF. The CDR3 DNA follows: TGTGCCAGCAGCGTAGTAGGACAGGGCACAGATACGCAGTATTTT.

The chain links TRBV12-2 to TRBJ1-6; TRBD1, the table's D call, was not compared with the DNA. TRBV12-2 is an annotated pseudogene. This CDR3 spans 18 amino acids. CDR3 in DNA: TGTGCAAGTCGCTTAGCACCCTTGATGGGACAGGAAAGATCACCCCTCCACTTT. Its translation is CASRLAPLMGQERSPLHF.

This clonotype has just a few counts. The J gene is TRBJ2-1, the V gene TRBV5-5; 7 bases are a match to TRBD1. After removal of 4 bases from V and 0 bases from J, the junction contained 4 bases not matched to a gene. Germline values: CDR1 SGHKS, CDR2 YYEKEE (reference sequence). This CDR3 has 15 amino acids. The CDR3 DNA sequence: TGTGCCAGCAGCCCGACAGGGAGCTCCTACAATGAGCAGTTCTTC. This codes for CASSPTGSSYNEQFF.

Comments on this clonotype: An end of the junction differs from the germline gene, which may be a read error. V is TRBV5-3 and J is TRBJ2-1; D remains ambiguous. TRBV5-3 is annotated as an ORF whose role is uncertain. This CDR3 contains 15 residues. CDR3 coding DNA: TGTCCCAGAAGCTTGGTGGCAGGCGGCTACAATGAGCAGTTCTTC. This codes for CPRSLVAGGYNEQFF.

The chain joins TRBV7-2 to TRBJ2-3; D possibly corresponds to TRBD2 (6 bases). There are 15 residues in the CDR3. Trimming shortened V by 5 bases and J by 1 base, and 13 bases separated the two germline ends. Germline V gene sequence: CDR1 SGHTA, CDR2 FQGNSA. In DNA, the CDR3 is TGTGCCAGCAGCCTCCGTCCTAGCGGCACAGATACGCAGTATTTT. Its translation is CASSLRPSGTDTQYF.

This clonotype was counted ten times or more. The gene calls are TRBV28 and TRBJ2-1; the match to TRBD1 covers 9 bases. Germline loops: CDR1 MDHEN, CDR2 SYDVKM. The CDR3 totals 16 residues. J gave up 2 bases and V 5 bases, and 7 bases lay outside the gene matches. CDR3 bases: TGTGCCAGCAGTGTCGGGACAGGGAGTCCCTACAATGAGCAGTTCTTC. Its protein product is CASSVGTGSPYNEQFF.

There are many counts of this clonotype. In DNA, the CDR3 is TGTGCCAGCAGCCCTCCTACTAGCGGGAGAAGCAATGAGCAGTTCTTC. This sequence encodes CASSPPTSGRSNEQFF. The rearrangement uses TRBV3-1 and TRBJ2-1; 11 bases are shared with TRBD2. The J segment lost 6 bases and the V segment lost 4 bases, leaving 8 bases of the junction unmatched. CDR3 length: 16 residues. Germline CDR1 is LGHDT and CDR2 is YNNKEL (reference sequence).

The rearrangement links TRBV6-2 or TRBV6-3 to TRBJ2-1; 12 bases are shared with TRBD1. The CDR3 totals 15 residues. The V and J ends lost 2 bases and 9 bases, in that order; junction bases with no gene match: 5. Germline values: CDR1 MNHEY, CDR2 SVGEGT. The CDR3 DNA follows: TGTGCCAGCAGTTACGGCCGGGACAGGGGGCGTGAGCAGTTCTTC. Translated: CASSYGRDRGREQFF.

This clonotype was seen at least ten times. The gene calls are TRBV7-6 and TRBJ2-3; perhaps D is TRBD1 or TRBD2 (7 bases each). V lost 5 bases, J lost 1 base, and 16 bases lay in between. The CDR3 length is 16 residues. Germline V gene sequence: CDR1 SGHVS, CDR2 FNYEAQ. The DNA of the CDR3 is TGTGCCAGCAGCATCAGGGGGGGAGTGGGCACAGATACGCAGTATTTT. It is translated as CASSIRGGVGTDTQYF.

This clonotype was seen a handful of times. The CDR3 loop reads CASSLRTGDTDTQYF. The CDR3 region has the DNA TGTGCCAGCAGCCTCCGGACTGGCGACACAGATACGCAGTATTTT. The chain recombines TRBV3-1 with TRBJ2-3; a possible D gene is TRBD2 (5 bases). The CDR3 loop spans 15 amino acids. The V and J ends lost 4 bases and 2 bases respectively, with 13 bases between them. The germline gives CDR1 LGHDT, CDR2 YNNKEL (reference sequence).

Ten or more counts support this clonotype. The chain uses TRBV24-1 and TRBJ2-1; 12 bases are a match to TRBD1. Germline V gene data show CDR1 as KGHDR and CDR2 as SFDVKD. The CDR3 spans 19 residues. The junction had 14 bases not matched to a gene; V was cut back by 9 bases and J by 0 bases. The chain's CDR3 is CATRASGTGGRSSYNEQFF. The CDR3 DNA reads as TGTGCCACCCGTGCTTCCGGGACAGGGGGCCGAAGCTCCTACAATGAGCAGTTCTTC.

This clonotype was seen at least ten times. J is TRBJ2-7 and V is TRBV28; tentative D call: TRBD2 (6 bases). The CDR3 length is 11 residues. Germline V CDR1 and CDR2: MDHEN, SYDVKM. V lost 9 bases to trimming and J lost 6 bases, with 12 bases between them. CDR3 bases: TGTGCCAGTTTATTCGGGAGCGAGCAGTACTTC. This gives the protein CASLFGSEQYF.

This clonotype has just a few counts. The DNA for the CDR3 is TGTGCCAGCAGCCAAGCCTTTACGGACAATGAGCAGTTCTTC. Amino acid sequence: CASSQAFTDNEQFF. V and J are TRBV4-2 and TRBJ2-1, with D unresolved. This CDR3 has 14 residues. Germline values: CDR1 LGHNA, CDR2 YNFKEQ. The V gene lost 1 base and the J gene lost 5 bases, with 9 bases spanning the gap.

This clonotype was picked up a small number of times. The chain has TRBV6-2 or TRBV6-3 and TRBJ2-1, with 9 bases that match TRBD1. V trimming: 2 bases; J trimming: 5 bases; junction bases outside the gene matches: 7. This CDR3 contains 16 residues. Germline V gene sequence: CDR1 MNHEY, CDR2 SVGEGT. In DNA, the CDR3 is TGTGCCAGCAGTTACACGACAGGGGGTACCGACAATGAGCAGTTCTTC. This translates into CASSYTTGGTDNEQFF.

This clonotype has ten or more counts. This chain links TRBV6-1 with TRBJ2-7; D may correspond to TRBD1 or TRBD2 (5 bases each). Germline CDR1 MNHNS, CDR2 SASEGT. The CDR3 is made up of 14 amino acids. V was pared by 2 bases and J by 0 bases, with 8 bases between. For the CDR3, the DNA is TGTGCCAGCAGTGAACCGGGGCCCTCCTACGAGCAGTACTTC. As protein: CASSEPGPSYEQYF.

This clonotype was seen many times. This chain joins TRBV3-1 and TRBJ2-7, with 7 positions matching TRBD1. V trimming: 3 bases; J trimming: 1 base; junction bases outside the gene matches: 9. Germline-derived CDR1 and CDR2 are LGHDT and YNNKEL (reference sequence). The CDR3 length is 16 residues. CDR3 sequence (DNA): TGTGCCAGCAGCCACCTCAGAAGGGGACAGTCCTACGAGCAGTACTTC. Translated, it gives CASSHLRRGQSYEQYF.

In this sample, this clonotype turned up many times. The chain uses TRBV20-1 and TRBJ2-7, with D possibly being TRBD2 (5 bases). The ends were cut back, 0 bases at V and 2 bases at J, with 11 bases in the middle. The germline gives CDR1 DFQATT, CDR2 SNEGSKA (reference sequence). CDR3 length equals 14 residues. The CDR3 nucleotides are TGCAGTGCTAGAGATTGGGAGCCCGCCTACGAGCAGTACTTC. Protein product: CSARDWEPAYEQYF.

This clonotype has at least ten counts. The CDR3 protein is CASSPGPGTDTQYF. For the CDR3, the DNA is TGTGCCAGCAGTCCCGGCCCGGGCACAGATACGCAGTATTTT. The V call is TRBV28, the J call TRBJ2-3; no clear D. Deletions cut 5 bases from V and 1 base from J, with 10 bases between. The CDR3 runs to 14 residues. Germline V gene sequence: CDR1 MDHEN, CDR2 SYDVKM.

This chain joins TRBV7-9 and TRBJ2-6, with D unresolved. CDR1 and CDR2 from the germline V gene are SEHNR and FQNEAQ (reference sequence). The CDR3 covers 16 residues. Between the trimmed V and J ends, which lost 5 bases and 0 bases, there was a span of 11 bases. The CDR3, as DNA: TGTGCCAGCAGCCCCATGGGCAGCTCTGGGGCCAACGTCCTGACTTTC. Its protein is CASSPMGSSGANVLTF. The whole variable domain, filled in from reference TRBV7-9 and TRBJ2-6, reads DTGVSQNPRHKITKRGQNVTFRCDPISEHNRLYWYRQTLGQGPEFLTYFQNEAQLEKSRLLSDRFSAERPKGSFSTLEIQRTEQGDSAMYLCASSPMGSSGANVLTFGAGSRLTVL.

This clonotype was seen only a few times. CDR3 nucleotides: TGCGCCAGCAGTGAGTCTGGCTTCCTCGTCGGGACCCAGTACTTC. Residues: CASSESGFLVGTQYF. The chain joins TRBV10-2 to TRBJ2-5; D gene unclear. Germline CDR1 is WSHSY and CDR2 is SAAADI. The V end lost 0 bases, the J end lost 7 bases, and 15 bases lay between the germline ends. The CDR3 covers 15 residues.